A selection of T cell receptor beta chains follows, all from one sample in a study of Graves' ophthalmopathy and Graves' hyperthyroidism. A single record per CDR3 protein comes from TCRdb applying MiXCR to the multiplex PCR reads. This sample has 680,000 or so distinct CDR3 sequences, with about 20% found just once. Sequenced input: peripheral blood. The receptors derive from a woman between 18 and 29 years old with stable Graves' hyperthyroidism. Some clones in this sample may be carry-over from other donors' samples. The CDR3 runs from the conserved cysteine through the conserved F or W. Each record gives: D gene, clone size, V gene, J gene, CDR3 DNA, CDR3 protein. The D gene is left open where the match is weak. Not every row has a clone size; where given, it reads once, few, many or a size class.

d_call: TRBD1
clone_size: few
v_call: TRBV14
j_call: TRBJ1-6
cdr3_nt: TGTGCCAGCAGCCAAGCAGACAGGGATAATTCACCCCTCCACTTT
cdr3_aa: CASSQADRDNSPLHF

d_call: TRBD2
clone_size: few
v_call: TRBV12-3/TRBV12-4
j_call: TRBJ2-5
cdr3_nt: TGTGCCAGCAGTTTCCCGGGGGGGGGGCCCCAAGAGACCCAGTACTTC
cdr3_aa: CASSFPGGGPQETQYF

d_call: -
clone_size: many
v_call: TRBV6-1
j_call: TRBJ2-4
cdr3_nt: TGTGCCAGCAGCGAGCGTGACATTCAGTACTTC
cdr3_aa: CASSERDIQYF

d_call: TRBD1
clone_size: -
v_call: TRBV20-1
j_call: TRBJ1-1
cdr3_nt: TGCAGCCACAGGGGGGGGAACACTGAAGCTTTCTTT
cdr3_aa: CSHRGGNTEAFF

d_call: -
clone_size: many
v_call: TRBV20-1
j_call: TRBJ1-1
cdr3_nt: TGCAGTATTCAACAGGCGAGGGCTGAAGCTTTCTTT
cdr3_aa: CSIQQARAEAFF

d_call: TRBD1
clone_size: -
v_call: TRBV6-5
j_call: TRBJ2-7
cdr3_nt: TGTGCCAGCAGTTACGGAAGGGGGCCCAACGAGCAGTACTTC
cdr3_aa: CASSYGRGPNEQYF

d_call: -
clone_size: -
v_call: TRBV5-1
j_call: TRBJ2-5
cdr3_nt: TGCGCCAGCAGCTTGCTTCCTAGAACTCAAGAGACCCAGTACTTC
cdr3_aa: CASSLLPRTQETQYF

d_call: TRBD1
clone_size: once
v_call: TRBV30
j_call: TRBJ1-2
cdr3_nt: TGTGCCTGGAGTTTAACCGGGACAGGGACGACTGGCTACACCTTC
cdr3_aa: CAWSLTGTGTTGYTF

d_call: TRBD2
clone_size: few
v_call: TRBV7-2
j_call: TRBJ2-7
cdr3_nt: TGTGCCAGCACCCCCCACCCGGGGGGCTACGAGCAGTACTTC
cdr3_aa: CASTPHPGGYEQYF

d_call: TRBD2
clone_size: -
v_call: TRBV9
j_call: TRBJ2-2
cdr3_nt: TGTGCCAGCAGCGTGGTTAGCGGGGGGCGGAACACCGGGGAGCTGTTTTTT
cdr3_aa: CASSVVSGGRNTGELFF

d_call: -
clone_size: -
v_call: TRBV6-1
j_call: TRBJ2-2
cdr3_nt: TGTGCCAGCGCAGGGATCCTAACCGGGGAGCTGTTTTTT
cdr3_aa: CASAGILTGELFF

d_call: -
clone_size: few
v_call: TRBV30
j_call: TRBJ1-5
cdr3_nt: TGTGCCTGGAGTGTGACGGGGGATTTGCAACAGCCCCAGCATTTT
cdr3_aa: CAWSVTGDLQQPQHF

d_call: TRBD1
clone_size: -
v_call: TRBV28
j_call: TRBJ1-2
cdr3_nt: TGTGCCAGCGCCGTGGGGACAGCAAATTATGGCTACACCTTC
cdr3_aa: CASAVGTANYGYTF

d_call: -
clone_size: -
v_call: TRBV9
j_call: TRBJ2-5
cdr3_nt: TGTGCCAGCAGCGTAGAGGTGGGAGAGACCCAGTACTTC
cdr3_aa: CASSVEVGETQYF

d_call: -
clone_size: -
v_call: TRBV5-1
j_call: TRBJ2-5
cdr3_nt: TGCGCCAGCAGCTTTTTCGGCAGGGGAGAAGAGACCCAGTACTTC
cdr3_aa: CASSFFGRGEETQYF

d_call: -
clone_size: many
v_call: TRBV15
j_call: TRBJ2-7
cdr3_nt: TGTGCCACCAGCAGGGCAGGTCAGGGGTACGAGCAGTACTTC
cdr3_aa: CATSRAGQGYEQYF

d_call: -
clone_size: many
v_call: TRBV7-8
j_call: TRBJ2-5
cdr3_nt: TGTGCCAGCAGCCGGTACGAGGAGACCCAGTACTTC
cdr3_aa: CASSRYEETQYF

d_call: TRBD1
clone_size: few
v_call: TRBV28
j_call: TRBJ1-1
cdr3_nt: TGTGCCAGCAGTTTATGGGGGGACAGGGGGCGTAATGAAGCTTTCTTT
cdr3_aa: CASSLWGDRGRNEAFF

d_call: TRBD1
clone_size: many
v_call: TRBV12-3/TRBV12-4
j_call: TRBJ1-2
cdr3_nt: TGTGCCAGCAGTTTATCCAGACAGGGGGGTGGCTACACCTTC
cdr3_aa: CASSLSRQGGGYTF

d_call: TRBD1
clone_size: many
v_call: TRBV10-3
j_call: TRBJ1-1
cdr3_nt: TGTGCCATCAGTGCCCGGGACAGGGATCCGAACACTGAAGCTTTCTTT
cdr3_aa: CAISARDRDPNTEAFF

d_call: -
clone_size: many
v_call: TRBV6-2/TRBV6-3
j_call: TRBJ1-5
cdr3_nt: TGTGCCAGCTCCGTGAAGTGGGGTCAGCCCCAGCATTTT
cdr3_aa: CASSVKWGQPQHF

d_call: -
clone_size: -
v_call: TRBV29-1
j_call: TRBJ1-1
cdr3_nt: TGCAGCGTTGCCCACCACGGGGCTAGGACTGAAGCTTGGTTT
cdr3_aa: CSVAHHGARTEAWF

d_call: -
clone_size: few
v_call: TRBV2
j_call: TRBJ1-1
cdr3_nt: TGTGCCAGCAGGTCCATCTCCTGGGGGCCGAACACTGAAGCTTTCTTT
cdr3_aa: CASRSISWGPNTEAFF

d_call: TRBD2
clone_size: few
v_call: TRBV6-2/TRBV6-3
j_call: TRBJ2-7
cdr3_nt: TGTGCCAGCAGACCCCGGACTAGCCACGAGCAGTACTTC
cdr3_aa: CASRPRTSHEQYF

d_call: -
clone_size: -
v_call: TRBV24-1
j_call: TRBJ2-5
cdr3_nt: TGTGCCACCAGTGCCCAGACGGGGCAAGAGACCCAGTACTTC
cdr3_aa: CATSAQTGQETQYF

d_call: TRBD1
clone_size: -
v_call: TRBV20-1
j_call: TRBJ2-7
cdr3_nt: TGCAGTACTAACAGGGGGGTCTACGAGCAGTACTTC
cdr3_aa: CSTNRGVYEQYF

d_call: -
clone_size: many
v_call: TRBV29-1
j_call: TRBJ2-5
cdr3_nt: TGCAGCGTTGGCAGCCGGGGGGAGACCCAGTACTTC
cdr3_aa: CSVGSRGETQYF

d_call: -
clone_size: many
v_call: TRBV6-1
j_call: TRBJ2-2
cdr3_nt: TGTGCCAGCAGTCCAGGGCTGTCGAACACCGGGGAGCTGTTTTTT
cdr3_aa: CASSPGLSNTGELFF

d_call: TRBD2
clone_size: -
v_call: TRBV5-1
j_call: TRBJ2-2
cdr3_nt: TGCGCCAGCAGCTTGATGCGGGAGGGGTTGAGCACCGGGGAGCTGTTTTTT
cdr3_aa: CASSLMREGLSTGELFF

d_call: -
clone_size: many
v_call: TRBV7-9
j_call: TRBJ2-5
cdr3_nt: TGTGCCAGCACCTCCGGGGGCAGGTCGGAGGAGACCCAGTACTTC
cdr3_aa: CASTSGGRSEETQYF

d_call: TRBD1
clone_size: many
v_call: TRBV19
j_call: TRBJ1-5
cdr3_nt: TGTGCCAGTAGCCTCCGGGACAGGGGTCAGCCCCAGCATTTT
cdr3_aa: CASSLRDRGQPQHF

d_call: -
clone_size: many
v_call: TRBV5-1
j_call: TRBJ2-5
cdr3_nt: TGCGCCAGCAGCTTGGATACGGACAACCGATGGGGGACCCAGTACTTC
cdr3_aa: CASSLDTDNRWGTQYF

d_call: TRBD1
clone_size: -
v_call: TRBV6-2/TRBV6-3
j_call: TRBJ2-7
cdr3_nt: TGTGCCAGCAGACCCGGGACAGGAAGGGAGCAGTACTTC
cdr3_aa: CASRPGTGREQYF

d_call: -
clone_size: many
v_call: TRBV11-3
j_call: TRBJ2-2
cdr3_nt: TGTGCCAGCAGCTTAGATGGGGGACACACCGGGGAGCTGTTTTTT
cdr3_aa: CASSLDGGHTGELFF

d_call: -
clone_size: many
v_call: TRBV3-1
j_call: TRBJ2-7
cdr3_nt: TGTGCCAGCAGCCACCCGAAGCAGGAGCAGTACTTC
cdr3_aa: CASSHPKQEQYF

d_call: -
clone_size: many
v_call: TRBV29-1
j_call: TRBJ2-7
cdr3_nt: TGCAGCGTTGCGCGCGGGGCACGCTACGAGCAGTACTTC
cdr3_aa: CSVARGARYEQYF

d_call: -
clone_size: -
v_call: TRBV6-2/TRBV6-3
j_call: TRBJ2-7
cdr3_nt: TGTGCCAGCGGGTCGGACAGCTACACAAAGGAGCAGTACTTC
cdr3_aa: CASGSDSYTKEQYF

d_call: TRBD1
clone_size: -
v_call: TRBV12-3/TRBV12-4
j_call: TRBJ1-2
cdr3_nt: TGTGCCAGCAGTGGAACAGGGGGCCGTGGCTACACCTTC
cdr3_aa: CASSGTGGRGYTF

d_call: TRBD1
clone_size: many
v_call: TRBV30
j_call: TRBJ1-3
cdr3_nt: TGTGCCTGGAGTCCACAACAGGGGAGATTTGGAAACACCATATATTTT
cdr3_aa: CAWSPQQGRFGNTIYF

d_call: TRBD1
clone_size: many
v_call: TRBV6-8
j_call: TRBJ1-2
cdr3_nt: TGTGCCAGCAGGACAGGGAAAGGAGAATATGGCTACACCTTC
cdr3_aa: CASRTGKGEYGYTF

d_call: -
clone_size: many
v_call: TRBV28
j_call: TRBJ2-2
cdr3_nt: TGTGCCAGCAGTTCACCTGGACAGTCCGGGGAGCTGTTTTTT
cdr3_aa: CASSSPGQSGELFF

d_call: TRBD1
clone_size: many
v_call: TRBV9
j_call: TRBJ1-1
cdr3_nt: TGTGCCAGCAGCGCTGGGGGACAGGGCCGAGAAGCTTTCTTT
cdr3_aa: CASSAGGQGREAFF

d_call: -
clone_size: many
v_call: TRBV29-1
j_call: TRBJ1-1
cdr3_nt: TGCAGCGTCGGTCCGGGGATCATGAACACTGAAGCTTTCTTT
cdr3_aa: CSVGPGIMNTEAFF

d_call: -
clone_size: few
v_call: TRBV15
j_call: TRBJ2-5
cdr3_nt: TGTGCCACCAGCGGTCCGGGGGCAGCAAAGACCCAGTACTTC
cdr3_aa: CATSGPGAAKTQYF

d_call: -
clone_size: -
v_call: TRBV6-5
j_call: TRBJ2-7
cdr3_nt: TGTGCCAGCAGTTACTCGAAATATTCAGGAAGGGGGGACGAGCAGTACTTC
cdr3_aa: CASSYSKYSGRGDEQYF

d_call: -
clone_size: few
v_call: TRBV20-1
j_call: TRBJ1-2
cdr3_nt: TGCAGTGCAGTAAAACAGGGCCACTATGGCTACACCTTC
cdr3_aa: CSAVKQGHYGYTF

d_call: TRBD1
clone_size: -
v_call: TRBV9
j_call: TRBJ2-2
cdr3_nt: TGTGCCAGCAGCGTAACAGGGGACACCGGGGAGCTGTTTTTT
cdr3_aa: CASSVTGDTGELFF

d_call: -
clone_size: many
v_call: TRBV2
j_call: TRBJ2-6
cdr3_nt: TGTGCCAGCAGTCCGGAATCTGGGGCCAACGTCCTGACTTTC
cdr3_aa: CASSPESGANVLTF

d_call: -
clone_size: few
v_call: TRBV20-1
j_call: TRBJ1-5
cdr3_nt: TGCAGTGCTAGCTGGGGGGGGGATCAGCCCCAGCATTTT
cdr3_aa: CSASWGGDQPQHF

d_call: TRBD2
clone_size: few
v_call: TRBV19
j_call: TRBJ2-7
cdr3_nt: TGTGCCTCCGCCTCCGGGACTAGGGATCGAGGGGTCTACGAGCAGTACTTC
cdr3_aa: CASASGTRDRGVYEQYF

d_call: -
clone_size: many
v_call: TRBV19
j_call: TRBJ1-2
cdr3_nt: TGTGCCAGTAGTATGCGGCGACAGACTGGCTACACCTTC
cdr3_aa: CASSMRRQTGYTF

d_call: TRBD1
clone_size: many
v_call: TRBV11-1
j_call: TRBJ1-3
cdr3_nt: TGTGCCAGCAGCACCTGGACAGGAAACTCTGGAAACACCATATATTTT
cdr3_aa: CASSTWTGNSGNTIYF

d_call: -
clone_size: many
v_call: TRBV12-3/TRBV12-4
j_call: TRBJ1-3
cdr3_nt: TGTGCCAGCAGGCCCCGGGACAACTCTGGAAACACCATATATTTT
cdr3_aa: CASRPRDNSGNTIYF

d_call: -
clone_size: few
v_call: TRBV6-1
j_call: TRBJ2-7
cdr3_nt: TGTGCCAGCAGTACACATTACCAGACTCCCTACGAGCAGTACTTC
cdr3_aa: CASSTHYQTPYEQYF

d_call: -
clone_size: many
v_call: TRBV28
j_call: TRBJ2-7
cdr3_nt: TGTGCCAGCAGGGGCGCTTCGAGATCCTACGAGCAGTACTTC
cdr3_aa: CASRGASRSYEQYF

d_call: -
clone_size: many
v_call: TRBV20-1
j_call: TRBJ1-5
cdr3_nt: TGCAGTGCTAGTCGTGGGGACAACAATCAGCCCCAGCATTTT
cdr3_aa: CSASRGDNNQPQHF